This record concerns one TCR beta chain sequence. Its antigen target is currently unknown. The record has no base qualities; no much larger clone is one base away. The germline V and J ends show losses of 7 bases and 4 bases respectively, and no gene match explains 10 bases of the junction. Based on the germline V gene, the CDR1 and CDR2 sequences are WSHSY and SAAADI. Counted from cysteine to phenylalanine, this CDR3 has 14 amino acids. Only the CDR3 DNA stays, 42 bases, in frame from base 1. This sample stems from a study of blood T cell repertoires in COVID-19 (dated by TCRdb to 2020 to 2022). Regarding the complete study: Samples from collaborators originated in the United States, Italy and Spain and spanned both the acute and convalescent phases of COVID-19. The prospective study material was composed of cDNA or gDNA derived from T cells, B-cell-depleted T cells, or PBMCs. The dataset comprised deeply sampled blood TCRbeta repertoires from subjects exposed to, actively infected with, or recovered from COVID-19. The repertoires were released in a freely available public database intended as a resource for research on the immune response to SARS-CoV-2. The samples were drawn from the first 160 participants of the ongoing ImmuneRACE study and from 950 to 1,500 subjects provided by 6 global collaborators. Nearly every sample came with metadata listing a de-identified subject ID, COVID-19 status, age in years and sex. Where available, HLA class I and class II types were taken from metadata supplied by the sample provider and were not determined by assay-based typing.

Samples from volunteer blood donors who had recovered from COVID-19 were contributed by a second Seattle source. Each collaborating institution followed its own protocols to collect whole blood in K2EDTA tubes. For TCRbeta analysis, collaborators shipped samples in one of three forms: frozen whole blood, isolated PBMCs, or DNA extracted from either of those sample types. The investigation overall reported the following: Clinical and demographic metadata were provided uncurated, with the amount varying by source and participant.

The immunoSEQ Assay, a bias-controlled multiplex PCR, was used to amplify TCRbeta CDR3 regions from genomic DNA. As for the original processing: The number of nucleated cells in each sample was estimated by amplification of reference gene primers within the assay. Sequence reads were collapsed and filtered to measure the absolute abundance of every unique TCRbeta CDR3 rearrangement. For each sample, productive Simpson clonality was calculated as the square root of Simpson's diversity index over productive rearrangements. Held by TCRdb, this immuneACCESS table contains in-frame sequences only and omits some clones. Under half of the omission traces to an unresolved V gene where checked; the cause of the rest is unknown. V, J and clone size derive from that table, while D and trimming were established from the DNA sequence. The sample table holds 110,000 or so clones, of which about 88% were seen once. Jointly, the top ten make up 8.4% of the sample.

The sequence came from an older woman who had recovered from COVID-19. The sequence is built from TRBV10-2 and TRBJ2-7, with TRBD2 matching 7 junction bases. The sample consisted of peripheral blood. The DNA reads as follows: TGCGCCAGCACTGCGACGCGGGAGCTTTACGAGCAGTACTTC. This is translated as CASTATRELYEQYF.